Below are 12 T cell receptor beta chains sequenced from a single sample in a study of regulatory and conventional T cells in RAG deficiency. Repertoires were generated with immunoSEQ multiplex PCR, while TCRdb's copy carries only in-frame clones and drops some. The sample records tens of thousands of clones, over 80% being singletons. This sample was also put to use in a study of regulatory T cells. That report notes: The PCR used 52 TRBV and 13 TRBJ primers.

Sequencing used CD8+ T cells sorted from blood. The receptors originated from a human donor in good health.

The chain recombines TRBV7-3 with TRBJ2-1; 8 nucleotides match TRBD1. The junction had 9 bases not matched to a gene; V was cut back by 5 bases and J by 9 bases. The germline V gene encodes CDR1 SGHTA and CDR2 FQGTGA. The CDR3 has 14 amino acids. In DNA, the CDR3 is TGTGCCAGCAGCCCAGTGGACAGGGACGGTGAGCAGTTCTTC. Its protein product is CASSPVDRDGEQFF.

The count of this clone is one. V is TRBV14 and J is TRBJ2-7, with unresolved D. Germline CDR1 and CDR2: SGHDN and FVKESK. The ends were cut back, 4 bases at V and 0 bases at J, with 10 bases in the middle. The CDR3 is made up of 14 amino acids. The DNA of the CDR3 is TGTGCCAGCAGCCCCCCGATGACCTCCTACGAGCAGTACTTC. The encoded protein is CASSPPMTSYEQYF. Full variable domain (outside the CDR3, taken from reference TRBV14 and TRBJ2-7): EAGVTQFPSHSVIEKGQTVTLRCDPISGHDNLYWYRRVMGKEIKFLLHFVKESKQDESGMPNNRFLAERTGGTYSTLKVQPAELEDSGVYFCASSPPMTSYEQYFGPGTRLTVT.

This chain uses TRBV29-1 with TRBJ2-3; 7 nucleotides line up with TRBD1. Germline values: CDR1 SQVTM, CDR2 ANQGSEA. The junction had 15 bases not matched to a gene; V was cut back by 6 bases and J by 0 bases. CDR3 length: 17 residues. The CDR3 DNA follows: TGCAGCGTGCGCACAGAAGGGGGCCGGGTGAGCACAGATACGCAGTATTTT. Protein: CSVRTEGGRVSTDTQYF.

The genes are TRBV27 and TRBJ2-7, with a weak D call TRBD1 (6 bases). This CDR3 contains 13 residues. Germline loops: CDR1 MNHEY, CDR2 SMNVEV (reference sequence). Trimming removed 4 bases at V and 2 bases at J, with 9 bases between. The CDR3 loop is CASSSRDTYEQYF. In nucleotides, the CDR3 is TGTGCCAGCAGTTCCAGGGACACCTACGAGCAGTACTTC.

V is TRBV18 and J is TRBJ2-7, with D perhaps matching TRBD1 (5 bases). CDR1 and CDR2 from the germline V gene are KGHSH and LQKENI. Deletions cut 6 bases from V and 3 bases from J, with 9 bases between. The CDR3 spans 12 residues. Here the CDR3 reads CASSYDSYEQYF. The CDR3 DNA sequence: TGTGCCAGCTCCTACGACAGCTACGAGCAGTACTTC. The full variable domain, in which reference TRBV18 and TRBJ2-7 provide the parts outside the CDR3, is NAGVMQNPRHLVRRRGQEARLRCSPMKGHSHVYWYRQLPEEGLKFMVYLQKENIIDESGMPKERFSAEFPKEGPSILRIQQVVRGDSAAYFCASSYDSYEQYFGPGTRLTVT.

The CDR3 bases are TGCGCCAGCAAATTGGGTTACTCCTACAATGAGCAGTTCTTC. This gives the protein CASKLGYSYNEQFF. This chain joins TRBV10-2 and TRBJ2-1; no firm D call. CDR1 and CDR2 (germline): WSHSY, SAAADI. V lost 7 bases and J 0 bases, leaving 10 bases between the germline ends. The CDR3 runs to 14 residues.

The rearrangement links TRBV7-6 to TRBJ2-7, with 7 bases aligning to TRBD2. The J segment lost 3 bases and the V segment lost 0 bases, leaving 5 bases of the junction unmatched. The CDR3 runs 15 residues. Germline V gives CDR1 SGHVS, CDR2 FNYEAQ. DNA of the CDR3: TGTGCCAGCAGCTTAGCTAGCGGGCCCAACTACGAGCAGTACTTC. Translated: CASSLASGPNYEQYF.

J is TRBJ2-7 and V is TRBV30, with D possibly matching TRBD1 (6 bases). Deletions cut 1 base from V and 4 bases from J, with 14 bases between. This CDR3 comprises 14 residues. Germline values: CDR1 GTSNPN, CDR2 SVGIG (reference sequence). Here the CDR3 DNA reads TGTGCCTGGAGTGAGGGACACTCACCGTACGAGCAGTACTTC. It yields the protein CAWSEGHSPYEQYF. Supplemented by reference TRBV30 and TRBJ2-7, the full variable domain reads SQTIHQWPATLVQPVGSPLSLECTVEGTSNPNLYWYRQAAGRGLQLLFYSVGIGQISSEVPQNLSASRPQDRQFILSSKKLLLSDSGFYLCAWSEGHSPYEQYFGPGTRLTVT.

The rearrangement links TRBV6-6 to TRBJ1-1, with D unclear. Trimming removed 0 bases from V and 3 bases from J, with 11 bases in between. Germline values: CDR1 MNHNY, CDR2 SVGAGI (reference sequence). The CDR3 covers 15 residues. CDR3 amino acids: CASSYSVFGDTEAFF. CDR3 coding DNA: TGTGCCAGCAGTTACTCGGTTTTCGGGGACACTGAAGCTTTCTTT.

This clone was detected only a few times. The CDR3 reads CASSSGDGRKYEQYF. In DNA form, the CDR3 reads TGTGCCAGCAGCTCAGGGGATGGTCGGAAGTACGAGCAGTACTTC. The rearrangement uses TRBV7-9 and TRBJ2-7, with D possibly TRBD1 on 6 matching bases. V was clipped by 4 bases and J by 4 bases, with 17 bases between them. Germline CDR1 SEHNR, CDR2 FQNEAQ (reference sequence). This CDR3 is built from 15 residues.

The V gene is TRBV29-1, the J gene TRBJ2-7, with a tentative D call TRBD2 (6 bases). Germline CDR1 is SQVTM and CDR2 is ANQGSEA. This CDR3 comprises 12 residues. Trimming shortened V by 3 bases and J by 3 bases, and 9 bases separated the two germline ends. CDR3 sequence: CSVEVADYEQYF. The CDR3 nucleotides are TGCAGCGTTGAGGTAGCGGACTACGAGCAGTACTTC.

CDR3 nucleotide sequence: TGTGCCAGCAGTTCTACAGGGGGCGAGGGCAATCAGCCCCAGCATTTT. Protein sequence: CASSSTGGEGNQPQHF. The rearrangement links TRBV28 to TRBJ1-5; TRBD1 agrees at 9 bases. The V gene's germline CDR1 is MDHEN and CDR2 SYDVKM. CDR3 length: 16 amino acids. With V trimmed by 4 bases and J by 2 bases, 6 bases remained unmatched. Complete variable domain (other parts from reference TRBV28 and TRBJ1-5): DVKVTQSSRYLVKRTGEKVFLECVQDMDHENMFWYRQDPGLGLRLIYFSYDVKMKEKGDIPEGYSVSREKKERFSLILESASTNQTSMYLCASSSTGGEGNQPQHFGDGTRLSIL.